A selection of T cell receptor beta chains follows, all from one sample in a study of early T cells in non-severe SARS-CoV-2 infection. TCRdb re-called the 5' RACE reads through MiXCR, storing one row per CDR3 protein. Found here are tens of thousands of distinct CDR3 sequences, 10% to 12% of them singletons; the top ten hold about 11%. The sample consisted of whole blood, taken at baseline. Receptors were obtained from an adult who was a healthcare worker with PCR-confirmed SARS-CoV-2 infection or an uninfected control (not recorded which). Both conserved end residues are part of each CDR3. Fields, in order: V gene, J gene, D gene, clone size, CDR3 DNA, CDR3 protein. A D gene is named only where the DNA matches it firmly. Clone size appears in some rows only: once, few, many, or a class for an expanded clone.

v_call: TRBV7-9
j_call: TRBJ2-6
d_call: TRBD1
clone_size: few
cdr3_nt: TGTGCCAGCAGCTCCTTACCGGGACAGCAATCTGGGGTCAACGTCCTGACTTTC
cdr3_aa: CASSSLPGQQSGVNVLTF

v_call: TRBV3-1
j_call: TRBJ1-1
d_call: -
clone_size: many
cdr3_nt: TGTGCCAGCGGATCTGTAGGGGAGAACACTGAAGCTTTCTTT
cdr3_aa: CASGSVGENTEAFF

v_call: TRBV20-1
j_call: TRBJ2-5
d_call: -
clone_size: few
cdr3_nt: TGCAGTGTGTTAGGGCAAGAGACCCAGTACTTC
cdr3_aa: CSVLGQETQYF

v_call: TRBV7-2
j_call: TRBJ2-3
d_call: TRBD1
clone_size: many
cdr3_nt: TGTGCCAGCAGCTTAGACCAGGGGGCGATCACAGATACGCAGTATTTT
cdr3_aa: CASSLDQGAITDTQYF

v_call: TRBV20-1
j_call: TRBJ1-2
d_call: -
clone_size: -
cdr3_nt: TGCAGTGCTAGTAGACAGGACTATGGCTACACCTTC
cdr3_aa: CSASRQDYGYTF

v_call: TRBV7-2
j_call: TRBJ2-1
d_call: TRBD2
clone_size: -
cdr3_nt: TGTCCCAGCAGTTTAACCGGGACTAGAACTGTGGATGAGCAGTTCTTC
cdr3_aa: CPSSLTGTRTVDEQFF

v_call: TRBV6-5
j_call: TRBJ2-7
d_call: -
clone_size: few
cdr3_nt: TGTGCCAGCAGTTACTCGATGGGGGACAAGCAGTACTTC
cdr3_aa: CASSYSMGDKQYF

v_call: TRBV12-5
j_call: TRBJ2-5
d_call: TRBD2
clone_size: -
cdr3_nt: TGTGCTAGTGGAACCGGGACTAAAGAGACCCAGTACTTC
cdr3_aa: CASGTGTKETQYF

v_call: TRBV5-4
j_call: TRBJ2-3
d_call: TRBD1
clone_size: many
cdr3_nt: TGTGCCAGCAGCCGGAAAGAAGCCGGACAGGGGTCAGCGCAGTATTTT
cdr3_aa: CASSRKEAGQGSAQYF

v_call: TRBV6-5
j_call: TRBJ1-5
d_call: -
clone_size: few
cdr3_nt: TGTGCCAGCAGTCCCCAAGGGGCTTCGAGCAATCAGCCCCAGCATTTT
cdr3_aa: CASSPQGASSNQPQHF

v_call: TRBV29-1
j_call: TRBJ2-3
d_call: -
clone_size: few
cdr3_nt: TGCAGCCCGAGGGCAGACATATCGGATACGCAGTATTTT
cdr3_aa: CSPRADISDTQYF

v_call: TRBV20-1
j_call: TRBJ1-2
d_call: -
clone_size: many
cdr3_nt: TGCAGTGCTAGAGATCTGAGTCGGCGGGGCTACACCTTC
cdr3_aa: CSARDLSRRGYTF

v_call: TRBV5-4
j_call: TRBJ2-1
d_call: TRBD1
clone_size: few
cdr3_nt: TGTGCCAGCAGCTTGGAGGGGACAGGGTTGAAAAATGAGCAGTTCTTC
cdr3_aa: CASSLEGTGLKNEQFF

v_call: TRBV4-2
j_call: TRBJ1-2
d_call: -
clone_size: few
cdr3_nt: TGTGCCAGCAGCCAAGTAACAAATGGCTATGGCTACACCTTC
cdr3_aa: CASSQVTNGYGYTF

v_call: TRBV7-8
j_call: TRBJ2-7
d_call: -
clone_size: few
cdr3_nt: TGTGCCAGCAGCTTAGGGGGGTTCTACGAGCAGTACTTC
cdr3_aa: CASSLGGFYEQYF

v_call: TRBV6-6
j_call: TRBJ1-3
d_call: -
clone_size: many
cdr3_nt: TGTGCCAGCCTCAGGGGTTATTCTGGAAACACCATATATTTT
cdr3_aa: CASLRGYSGNTIYF

v_call: TRBV7-3
j_call: TRBJ2-6
d_call: TRBD1
clone_size: -
cdr3_nt: TGTGCCAGCAGCTTATGGGGACAGGGTTACTCTGGGGCCAACGTCCTGACTTTC
cdr3_aa: CASSLWGQGYSGANVLTF